This TCR beta chain was retrieved from a study of beta chain features in type 1 diabetes. Every isolated RNA sample was fully reverse transcribed, so sequencing captured expressed TCRB transcripts. TCRdb's copy holds only in-frame clones and misses some; the assay was immunoSEQ multiplex PCR. The table has roughly 500,000 clones, roughly 30% seen once. This clone was seen once. Its antigen is still unknown. V was trimmed by 8 bases and J by 6 bases, leaving 7 bases between them. Germline assignment: CDR1 LNHDA and CDR2 SQIVND (reference sequence). CDR3 size: 11 residues. Findings of the study overall: Type 1 diabetes patients showed fewer insertions and more deletions at VDJ junctions. Across all four CD4+ subsets, people with type 1 diabetes showed modestly shorter TCRB CDR3s.

The sequencing sample was made of naive CD4+ T cells from blood. This rearrangement joins TRBV19 to TRBJ2-2; D call uncertain. The TCR comes from a man younger than 30 in good health. The CDR3 sequence: CASDSAGELFF. The CDR3 nucleotides read TGTGCCAGTGACTCAGCCGGGGAGCTGTTTTTT.